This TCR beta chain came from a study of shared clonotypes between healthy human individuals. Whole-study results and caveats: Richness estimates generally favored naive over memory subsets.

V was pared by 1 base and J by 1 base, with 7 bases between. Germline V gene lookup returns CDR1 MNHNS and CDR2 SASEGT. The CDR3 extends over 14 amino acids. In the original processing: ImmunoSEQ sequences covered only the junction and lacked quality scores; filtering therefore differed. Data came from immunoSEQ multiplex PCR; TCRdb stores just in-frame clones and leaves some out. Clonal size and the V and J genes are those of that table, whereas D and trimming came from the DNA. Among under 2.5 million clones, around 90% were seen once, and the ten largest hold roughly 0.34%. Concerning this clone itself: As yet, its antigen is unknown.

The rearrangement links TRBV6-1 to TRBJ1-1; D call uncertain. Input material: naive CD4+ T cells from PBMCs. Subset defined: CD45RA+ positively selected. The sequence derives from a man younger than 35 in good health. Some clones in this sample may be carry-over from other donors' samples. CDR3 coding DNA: TGTGCCAGCAGTGAAGGAAGAGGGAACACTGAAGCTTTCTTT. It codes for CASSEGRGNTEAFF.